The 15 T cell receptor beta chains presented below share a single source sample, sequenced in a study of cytomegalovirus exposure and HLA in healthy donors. Vbeta (60) and Jbeta (13) primers were used in the PCR. TCRdb's table, derived via immunoSEQ multiplex PCR, lists solely in-frame clones and lacks some. Found here are fewer than 140,000 clones, 82% of them singletons; the top ten hold 1.5% to 2%. Specimen: PBMCs. The receptor source for this set is a man aged 50 to 59 in good health and CMV-seronegative.

The chain recombines TRBV27 with TRBJ1-4, with D perhaps matching TRBD1 (6 bases). CDR1 and CDR2 (germline): MNHEY, SMNVEV (reference sequence). With 4 bases removed from V and 0 bases from J, the gap between germline ends came to 12 bases. The CDR3 extends over 16 amino acids. DNA for the CDR3: TGTGCCAGCAGTTCCCAGGGGAGATCAACTAATGAAAAACTGTTTTTT. Translated, it gives CASSSQGRSTNEKLFF.

Here the CDR3 reads CASSPGGGFNYGYTF. The CDR3 DNA is TGTGCCAGCAGTCCAGGGGGTGGCTTTAACTATGGCTACACCTTC. This chain joins TRBV2 and TRBJ1-2; 7 bases are a match to TRBD1. V shed 5 bases and J 1 base; nucleotides not matched to a gene: 7. The CDR3 contains 15 residues. The V gene's germline CDR1 is SNHLY and CDR2 FYNNEI.

This clone was observed a few times. This chain links TRBV7-7 with TRBJ2-2; 8 bases are a match to TRBD2. J was trimmed by 5 bases and V by 5 bases; bases with no gene match: 10. Germline V gene sequence: CDR1 SSHAT, CDR2 FNYEAQ (reference sequence). The CDR3 spans 16 residues. The CDR3 loop is CASSLSGGPGTGELFF. For the CDR3, the DNA is TGTGCCAGCAGCCTCTCGGGGGGGCCGGGGACCGGGGAGCTGTTTTTT. The variable domain in full, with the rest retrieved from reference TRBV7-7 and TRBJ2-2, is GAGVSQSPRYKVTKRGQDVTLRCDPISSHATLYWYQQALGQGPEFLTYFNYEAQPDKSGLPSDRFSAERPEGSISTLTIQRTEQRDSAMYRCASSLSGGPGTGELFFGEGSRLTVL.

This chain connects TRBV19 to TRBJ2-1; TRBD2 aligns across 10 bases. With 4 bases clipped from V and 5 bases from J, the junction kept 5 bases outside the gene matches. Germline assignment: CDR1 LNHDA and CDR2 SQIVND (reference sequence). This CDR3 has 15 residues. CDR3 loop: CASSTAGGPNNEQFF. As DNA, the CDR3 is TGTGCCAGTAGTACAGCGGGGGGGCCGAACAATGAGCAGTTCTTC.

The CDR3 DNA reads as TGTGCCAGCAGTTCGGTAGCCGGAGCCTACAATGAGCAGTTCTTC. This codes for CASSSVAGAYNEQFF. The gene calls are TRBV27 and TRBJ2-1; D gene unclear. Trimming left V 4 bases short and J 2 bases short, with 12 bases between. CDR1 is MNHEY and CDR2 is SMNVEV in the germline V gene (reference sequence). The CDR3 runs 15 residues.

The chain couples TRBV7-9 to TRBJ2-5; 11 positions match TRBD2. V lost 6 bases and J lost 3; bases outside the gene matches: 3. CDR3 size: 14 residues. CDR1 SEHNR and CDR2 FQNEAQ come from the germline V gene (reference sequence). The CDR3: CASSSGGAEETQYF. The CDR3 bases are TGTGCCAGCAGTAGCGGGGGGGCCGAAGAGACCCAGTACTTC.

This rearrangement joins TRBV19 to TRBJ2-7; D may be TRBD1 (7 bases). There are 14 residues in the CDR3. Per the germline V gene, CDR1 is LNHDA and CDR2 is SQIVND (reference sequence). V lost 5 bases, J lost 4 bases, and 15 bases lay in between. The CDR3 region has the DNA TGTGCCAGTAGTCCATCCAGGGGGGTATACGAGCAGTACTTC. Translated, it gives CASSPSRGVYEQYF. Full variable domain (remainder filled in from reference TRBV19 and TRBJ2-7): DGGITQSPKYLFRKEGQNVTLSCEQNLNHDAMYWYRQDPGQGLRLIYYSQIVNDFQKGDIAEGYSVSREKKESFPLTVTSAQKNPTAFYLCASSPSRGVYEQYFGPGTRLTVT.

The chain is built from TRBV9 and TRBJ1-4; a weak D match, TRBD1 (5 bases). From germline, CDR1 is SGDLS and CDR2 YYNGEE. Trimming left V 3 bases short and J 6 bases short, with 12 bases between. The CDR3 is 14 residues long. The CDR3 loop is CASSAMGGDEKLFF. The CDR3 DNA sequence: TGTGCCAGCAGCGCGATGGGGGGGGATGAAAAACTGTTTTTT.

CDR3 in DNA: TGTGCCAGCAGCTTACTACAGGGGGGTGAGCAGTTCTTC. This translates into CASSLLQGGEQFF. J is TRBJ2-1 and V is TRBV7-9, with TRBD1 matching 8 bases. With 2 bases clipped from V and 9 bases from J, the junction kept 3 bases outside the gene matches. Germline assignment: CDR1 SEHNR and CDR2 FQNEAQ (reference sequence). The CDR3 has 13 amino acids.

This chain connects TRBV6-5 to TRBJ1-1; D perhaps matches TRBD1 (6 bases). This CDR3 comprises 11 residues. V gave up 5 bases and J gave up 11 bases, with 12 bases separating them. CDR1 is MNHEY, CDR2 SVGAGI, per germline. This CDR3 reads CASSRGGAAFF. The DNA for the CDR3 is TGTGCCAGCAGTAGGGGGGGAGCGGCTTTCTTT.

V usage is TRBV11-2 and J usage is TRBJ2-2, with 8 bases that match TRBD1. J was trimmed by 4 bases and V by 6 bases; bases with no gene match: 10. The CDR3 spans 16 residues. Germline V gene data show CDR1 as SGHAT and CDR2 as FQNNGV. CDR3 DNA: TGTGCCAGCAGTTCTTGGACAGGGTGGAGCACCGGGGAGCTGTTTTTT. Residues: CASSSWTGWSTGELFF.

This rearrangement joins TRBV18 to TRBJ1-1; D is ambiguous. V lost 6 bases, J lost 1 base, and 15 bases lay in between. Per the germline V gene, CDR1 is KGHSH and CDR2 is LQKENI. The CDR3 contains 15 residues. DNA for the CDR3: TGTGCCAGCTCGCCGAGTGTGGGAGCGAACACTGAAGCTTTCTTT. Its translation: CASSPSVGANTEAFF.

V gene TRBV11-1 combines with J gene TRBJ2-5, with 11 bases identical to TRBD2. Losses at the gene ends were 5 bases for V and 5 bases for J; bases not matched to a gene: 10. The CDR3 is 16 residues long. Per the germline V gene, CDR1 is SGHAT and CDR2 is FQDESV (reference sequence). The CDR3 DNA follows: TGTGCCAGCAGCCTCCGACTAGCGGGGAACGCTGAGACCCAGTACTTC. Translation gives CASSLRLAGNAETQYF. The full variable domain, rest sourced from reference TRBV11-1 and TRBJ2-5, is EAEVAQSPRYKITEKSQAVAFWCDPISGHATLYWYRQILGQGPELLVQFQDESVVDDSQLPKDRFSAERLKGVDSTLKIQPAELGDSAMYLCASSLRLAGNAETQYFGPGTRLLVL.

The chain has TRBV10-2 and TRBJ1-1, with D tentatively TRBD1 (5 bases). V lost 7 bases to trimming and J lost 0 bases, with 9 bases between them. Germline V gene sequence: CDR1 WSHSY, CDR2 SAAADI. The CDR3 runs 13 residues. The CDR3 DNA reads as TGCGCCAGCATTTCAGGGCTGAACACTGAAGCTTTCTTT. The encoded protein is CASISGLNTEAFF.

V usage is TRBV25-1 and J usage is TRBJ2-5; D unresolved. The V gene's germline CDR1 is MGHDK and CDR2 SYGVNS. Trimming shortened V by 0 bases and J by 7 bases, and 9 bases separated the two germline ends. CDR3 size: 13 residues. In DNA form, the CDR3 reads TGTGCCAGCAGTGAATACGGTCCGGGGACCCAGTACTTC. Protein sequence: CASSEYGPGTQYF.